The 30 T cell receptor beta chains below all came from one sample that was sequenced in a study of human T cells and chemical hapten exposure. Via MiXCR, TCRdb re-called the RACE reads, giving one row per CDR3 protein. The data contain approximately 28,000 distinct CDR3 sequences, 7.5% to 10% of them singletons. The time point: patch test 2, 6 weeks after DPC sensitization. The sample's treatment: therapeutic diphenylcyclopropenone sensitization with weekly scalp DPC. The sequencing here drew on whole blood, taken in connection with sensitization to the hapten diphenylcyclopropenone (DPC). The receptors come from a man in his thirties or forties with alopecia areata. Some clones in this sample may be carry-over from other donors' samples.

This clonotype showed up just a few times. The chain has TRBV9 and TRBJ2-4; no firm D call. The CDR3 has 13 residues. V gave up 3 bases and J gave up 0 bases, with 4 bases separating them. Germline V gene lookup returns CDR1 SGDLS and CDR2 YYNGEE. CDR3 loop: CASSGRAKNIQYF. For the CDR3, the DNA is TGTGCCAGCAGCGGACGAGCCAAAAACATTCAGTACTTC.

This clonotype was seen a few times. The chain couples TRBV28 to TRBJ1-6; no definite D call. Trimming removed 5 bases from V and 7 bases from J, with 6 bases in between. Germline V CDR1 and CDR2: MDHEN, SYDVKM. CDR3 length: 12 residues. The CDR3 is CASSPPNSPLHF. The CDR3 DNA reads as TGTGCCAGCAGTCCACCCAATTCACCCCTCCACTTT.

V gene TRBV2 combines with J gene TRBJ2-5, with D unclear. The CDR3 sequence is 12 residues long. Germline CDR1 and CDR2: SNHLY and FYNNEI. V gave up 7 bases and J gave up 2 bases, with 8 bases separating them. CDR3 sequence: CASKLQQETQYF. The CDR3 nucleotides read TGTGCCAGCAAGCTACAGCAAGAGACCCAGTACTTC.

By proportion, this clonotype is medium-sized. The CDR3 region has the DNA TGTGCCAGCAGTTTAAACGCCGGCCTAGATACGCAGTATTTT. Translation gives CASSLNAGLDTQYF. The J gene is TRBJ2-3, the V gene TRBV12-3 or TRBV12-4; no reliable D call. There are 14 residues in the CDR3. V was trimmed by 2 bases and J by 5 bases, leaving 11 bases between them.

In this sample, this clonotype turned up many times. The V call is TRBV6-2 or TRBV6-3, the J call TRBJ1-1; the match to TRBD1 covers 9 bases. Per germline, CDR1 MNHEY and CDR2 SVGEGT. This CDR3 contains 15 residues. J lost 1 base, V lost 6 bases, and 6 bases had no gene match. The CDR3 nucleotides are TGTGCCAGCAGCATACAGGGGGCTGGGAACACTGAAGCTTTCTTT. This gives the protein CASSIQGAGNTEAFF.

Ten or more counts support this clonotype. The chain carries TRBV20-1 and TRBJ2-2; TRBD2 is a possible D gene (5 bases). Per germline, CDR1 DFQATT and CDR2 SNEGSKA (reference sequence). The CDR3 sequence is 14 residues long. V shed 6 bases and J shed 1 base, with 12 bases lying between them. The CDR3 is CSAAGGLNTGELFF. The CDR3 bases are TGCAGTGCCGCAGGCGGGTTGAACACCGGGGAGCTGTTTTTT.

This clonotype is classed as medium-sized (0.01 to 0.1%). CDR3 amino acids: CASSRTDTQYF. CDR3 nucleotide sequence: TGTGCCAGCAGCCGCACAGATACGCAGTATTTT. The chain couples TRBV11-2 to TRBJ2-3, with D hard to call. CDR3 length equals 11 residues. The germline V gene has CDR1 SGHAT and CDR2 FQNNGV. Trimming removed 5 bases from V and 1 base from J, with 1 base in between.

This chain uses TRBV5-1 with TRBJ1-2; D is possibly TRBD1 (5 bases). Deletions cut 0 bases from V and 0 bases from J, with 12 bases between. From germline, CDR1 is SGHRS and CDR2 YFSETQ. This CDR3 is 16 amino acids long. The DNA for the CDR3 is TGCGCCAGCAGCTTGGCCGGGACCGCAACTAACTATGGCTACACCTTC. Encoded protein: CASSLAGTATNYGYTF.

This clonotype showed up many times. The gene calls are TRBV4-3 and TRBJ1-2; D might be TRBD1 (6 bases). The ends were cut back, 0 bases at V and 7 bases at J, with 15 bases in the middle. Germline V gives CDR1 LGHNA, CDR2 YSLEER. CDR3 length: 15 amino acids. In nucleotides, the CDR3 is TGCGCCAGCAGCCAAGACGACAGGAACTATCCTGGCTACACCTTC. The encoded protein is CASSQDDRNYPGYTF.

This clonotype has ten or more counts. V gene TRBV4-3 combines with J gene TRBJ1-6; the D gene is possibly TRBD1 (5 bases). CDR1 is LGHNA and CDR2 is YSLEER in the germline V gene. CDR3 length: 14 amino acids. Trimming removed 1 base from V and 6 bases from J, with 7 bases in between. The CDR3 here is CASSQAGGNSPLHF. CDR3 bases: TGCGCCAGCAGCCAAGCGGGGGGTAATTCACCCCTCCACTTT.

This clonotype appeared a few times. The rearrangement joins TRBV28 to TRBJ1-2; D gene ambiguous. The CDR3 consists of 14 residues. CDR1 is MDHEN and CDR2 is SYDVKM in the germline V gene. The ends were cut back, 6 bases at V and 4 bases at J, with 15 bases in the middle. The CDR3 protein is CASRLSGRSYGYTF. In DNA, the CDR3 is TGTGCCAGCAGACTTAGTGGGCGTAGCTATGGCTACACCTTC.

The V and J genes are TRBV18 and TRBJ1-1, with D uncertain. V was shortened by 0 bases and J by 6 bases, with 8 bases between the two germline ends. Per the germline V gene, CDR1 is KGHSH and CDR2 is LQKENI. The CDR3 contains 13 residues. The CDR3 here is CASSPPGSPEAFF. The CDR3 DNA is TGTGCCAGCTCACCACCCGGGAGCCCTGAAGCTTTCTTT.

This clonotype was detected ten times or more. The genes are TRBV6-2 or TRBV6-3 and TRBJ2-3; 7 nucleotides align to TRBD2. CDR1 is MNHEY and CDR2 is SVGEGT in the germline V gene. The CDR3 consists of 15 residues. The junction had 7 bases not matched to a gene; V was cut back by 2 bases and J by 5 bases. Here the CDR3 reads CASSYRSGEGDTQYF. The DNA of the CDR3 is TGTGCCAGCAGTTACCGCAGCGGGGAAGGAGATACGCAGTATTTT.

This clonotype was observed many times. This sequence joins TRBV12-3 or TRBV12-4 and TRBJ2-7, with TRBD1 as a possible D gene (5 bases). This CDR3 has 15 amino acids. The V end was cut by 5 bases, the J end by 3 bases, with 17 bases between. The chain's CDR3 is CASSPRRAGNYEQYF. In DNA form, the CDR3 reads TGTGCCAGCAGTCCTCGTCGGGCAGGGAACTACGAGCAGTACTTC.

This clonotype was observed many times. V and J are TRBV7-9 and TRBJ2-1, with TRBD2 identical over 9 bases. CDR1 SEHNR and CDR2 FQNEAQ come from the germline V gene (reference sequence). V lost 5 bases to trimming and J lost 5 bases; unmatched junction nucleotides: 7. The CDR3 consists of 15 residues. DNA for the CDR3: TGTGCCAGCAGCCTTATGAGCGGGGGGAACAATGAGCAGTTCTTC. It specifies CASSLMSGGNNEQFF.

In this sample, this clonotype turned up many times. V gene TRBV20-1 combines with J gene TRBJ1-3, with TRBD1 as a possible D gene (5 bases). Germline V lookup: CDR1 DFQATT, CDR2 SNEGSKA (reference sequence). V was trimmed by 2 bases and J by 4 bases, leaving 15 bases between them. The CDR3 is made up of 15 amino acids. This chain's CDR3 is CSARLSGKRGNTIYF. In DNA form, the CDR3 reads TGCAGTGCTAGACTTTCAGGGAAGCGGGGAAACACCATATATTTT.

At least ten counts were recorded for this clonotype. The junction shows a germline mismatch at one end, possibly a read error. The rearrangement joins TRBV7-2 to TRBJ2-5; the match to TRBD1 covers 10 bases. CDR1 and CDR2 (germline): SGHTA, FQGNSA. This CDR3 is 15 amino acids long. The CDR3 protein is CASGFGDRGSETQYF. DNA of the CDR3: TGTGCCAGCGGCTTCGGGGACAGGGGATCGGAGACCCAGTACTTC.

This clonotype was found many times. J is TRBJ1-1 and V is TRBV6-2 or TRBV6-3; 7 bases agree with TRBD1. V trimming: 8 bases; J trimming: 0 bases; junction bases outside the gene matches: 9. This CDR3 is 15 amino acids long. Germline V CDR1 and CDR2: MNHEY, SVGEGT. The CDR3 nucleotides read TGTGCCAGCCTAGGTGAGGGACAGATGAACACTGAAGCTTTCTTT. This codes for CASLGEGQMNTEAFF.

This clonotype showed up just a few times. V is TRBV19 and J is TRBJ1-4, with 7 nucleotides matching TRBD1. Per germline, CDR1 LNHDA and CDR2 SQIVND (reference sequence). V lost 4 bases to trimming and J lost 0 bases; unmatched junction nucleotides: 2. The CDR3 is 15 amino acids. The CDR3 sequence is CASSRDSATNEKLFF. CDR3 DNA sequence: TGTGCCAGTAGTAGGGACAGTGCAACTAATGAAAAACTGTTTTTT.

This clonotype occurred a few times. This chain joins TRBV7-9 and TRBJ2-1, with 12 nucleotides matching TRBD2. Per the germline V gene, CDR1 is SEHNR and CDR2 is FQNEAQ (reference sequence). Unmatched junction bases numbered 9, after V lost 6 bases and J lost 6 bases. The CDR3 loop spans 16 amino acids. As DNA, the CDR3 is TGTGCCAGCAGTTGGACTAGCGGGGAGGTGGGCAATGAGCAGTTCTTC. Residues: CASSWTSGEVGNEQFF.

This clonotype was observed at least ten times. This rearrangement joins TRBV29-1 to TRBJ1-2; D remains ambiguous. The CDR3 spans 12 residues. Trimming stripped 4 bases from V and 8 bases from J, with 14 bases between. CDR1 and CDR2 from the germline V gene are SQVTM and ANQGSEA. The CDR3 DNA reads TGCAGCGTTGCATCGCTTCGGGAAGGCTACACCTTC. Residues: CSVASLREGYTF.

This clonotype was counted many times. DNA for the CDR3: TGTGCCAGCAGTTCTTGGACGGGAGATGACACCGGGGAGCTGTTTTTT. It yields the protein CASSSWTGDDTGELFF. This chain connects TRBV6-5 to TRBJ2-2; a possible D gene is TRBD2 (6 bases). Trimming stripped 4 bases from V and 3 bases from J, with 15 bases between. The CDR3 spans 16 residues. Looked up from germline, CDR1 is MNHEY and CDR2 is SVGAGI.

A few counts support this clonotype. The rearrangement joins TRBV20-1 to TRBJ2-7; either TRBD1 or TRBD2 may supply D (5 bases each). The CDR3 consists of 12 residues. Trimming shortened V by 5 bases and J by 7 bases, and 15 bases separated the two germline ends. Germline V CDR1 and CDR2: DFQATT, SNEGSKA (reference sequence). This CDR3 reads CSASGTPEEQYF. CDR3 sequence (DNA): TGCAGTGCTTCCGGGACCCCTGAGGAGCAGTACTTC.

This sequence joins TRBV12-3 or TRBV12-4 and TRBJ2-3; D perhaps matches TRBD1 (6 bases). The CDR3 covers 13 residues. V lost 6 bases and J 2 bases, leaving 9 bases between the germline ends. For the CDR3, the DNA is TGTGCCAGCAGCTGGGACACCACAGATACGCAGTATTTT. Amino acids: CASSWDTTDTQYF.

The V call is TRBV7-9, the J call TRBJ1-2; D unresolved. Trimming took off 5 bases at V and 1 base at J, with 17 bases between the two ends. In germline, CDR1 is SEHNR, CDR2 FQNEAQ (reference sequence). This CDR3 is 16 amino acids long. CDR3 residues: CASSPASQFNNYGYTF. As DNA, the CDR3 is TGTGCCAGCAGCCCGGCCTCACAGTTCAATAACTATGGCTACACCTTC.

This clonotype was counted only a few times. The chain has TRBV11-2 and TRBJ1-4, with no clear D. The V and J ends lost 6 bases and 7 bases respectively, with 15 bases between them. The length of the CDR3 is 14 residues. CDR1 is SGHAT, CDR2 FQNNGV, per germline. CDR3: CASSIGWEAEKLFF. DNA for the CDR3: TGTGCCAGCAGTATAGGTTGGGAGGCTGAAAAACTGTTTTTT. Full variable domain (rest looked up from reference TRBV11-2 and TRBJ1-4): EAGVAQSPRYKIIEKRQSVAFWCNPISGHATLYWYQQILGQGPKLLIQFQNNGVVDDSQLPKDRFSAERLKGVDSTLKIQPAKLEDSAVYLCASSIGWEAEKLFFGSGTQLSVL.

This rearrangement joins TRBV7-9 to TRBJ2-2; D is possibly TRBD1 (6 bases). Germline CDR1 SEHNR, CDR2 FQNEAQ (reference sequence). This CDR3 has 15 amino acids. Between the trimmed V and J ends, which lost 5 bases and 5 bases, there was a span of 15 bases. This chain's CDR3 is CASSAPGTLTGELFF. The CDR3 DNA follows: TGTGCCAGCAGCGCCCCCGGGACACTTACCGGGGAGCTGTTTTTT.

This chain connects TRBV5-1 to TRBJ2-6, with 10 bases fitting TRBD1. The CDR3 has 18 residues. The V and J ends lost 2 bases and 2 bases, in that order; junction bases with no gene match: 7. The V gene's germline CDR1 is SGHRS and CDR2 YFSETQ. The CDR3 protein is CASSFLRDRGTGANVLTF. The DNA for the CDR3 is TGCGCCAGCAGCTTCCTCCGGGACAGGGGCACTGGGGCCAACGTCCTGACTTTC.

This clonotype was seen ten or more times. The chain combines TRBV20-1 with TRBJ2-5; TRBD2 agrees at 8 bases. The junction had 15 bases not matched to a gene; V was cut back by 5 bases and J by 4 bases. The CDR3 is 16 amino acids. The germline CDR1 and CDR2 sequences are DFQATT and SNEGSKA (reference sequence). CDR3: CSAAAGGSGAPETQYF. For the CDR3, the DNA is TGCAGTGCTGCGGCTGGGGGTAGCGGGGCCCCAGAGACCCAGTACTTC.

This clonotype appeared a few times. This rearrangement joins TRBV19 to TRBJ1-1; D may be TRBD1 (5 bases). The CDR3 has 13 amino acids. Germline loops: CDR1 LNHDA, CDR2 SQIVND (reference sequence). Trimming took off 2 bases at V and 1 base at J, with 5 bases between the two ends. The CDR3 is CASSIRGNTEAFF. The CDR3 bases are TGTGCCAGTAGTATAAGGGGGAACACTGAAGCTTTCTTT.